A selection of T cell receptor beta chains follows, all from one sample in a study of T cell repertoires in cytomegalovirus infection. TCRdb analysed the reads with MiXCR anew, one entry per CDR3 protein. The sample contains some 180,000 distinct CDR3 sequences, roughly 9.8% of which appear only once. Sequencing was performed on PBMCs. These TCRs come from a human donor in good health (CMV status not recorded). Some clones in this sample may be carry-over from other donors' samples. CDR3s include the opening cysteine and the closing phenylalanine or tryptophan.

J	V	CDR3
TRBJ2-4	TRBV28	CASSGSGEGDIQYF
TRBJ1-4	TRBV5-8	CASSASGQEVNEKLFF
TRBJ1-2	TRBV28	CATRTYGYTF
TRBJ1-2	TRBV7-9	CASSRQSNYGYTF
TRBJ1-1	TRBV5-1	CASRSLGTGLTEAFF
TRBJ2-5	TRBV25-1	CASSADRGWETQYF
TRBJ1-6	TRBV12-3/TRBV12-4	CASSPVGLSSYNSPLHF
TRBJ2-2	TRBV28	CASSLFPLASGGTGELFF
TRBJ2-3	TRBV7-8	CASRLRRLAGLNTDTQYF
TRBJ2-2	TRBV6-2/TRBV6-3	CASRGLAPNRGNTGELFF
TRBJ2-1	TRBV20-1	CSARDPNIAGKNEQFF
TRBJ1-2	TRBV2	CASSAMGQGFYGYTF
TRBJ1-4	TRBV20-1	CSAREDVRVEKLFF
TRBJ1-5	TRBV2	CASSDMGYSNQPQHF
TRBJ2-3	TRBV7-8	CASEGTSGGKQYF
TRBJ2-6	TRBV18	CASSPREGAHGANVLTF